Below are 12 T cell receptor beta chains sequenced from a single sample in a study of blood T cells in healthy people across ages. A second roughly 7 to 11 cycle PCR used barcoded and J-beta primers. TCRdb re-analysed the 5' RACE reads in MiXCR, keeping a single row per CDR3 protein. The sample includes about 1,400,000 distinct CDR3 sequences, around 39% of them seen just once. Sequencing was performed on blood. The receptors were sampled from a woman between 18 and 29 years old in good health.

The chain recombines TRBV20-1 with TRBJ2-7; the D is unclear. This CDR3 region has 16 residues. CDR1 is DFQATT and CDR2 is SNEGSKA in the germline V gene (reference sequence). Trimming shortened V by 0 bases and J by 4 bases, and 19 bases separated the two germline ends. CDR3 in amino acids: CSARDHVFAEGYEQYF. CDR3 nucleotide sequence: TGCAGTGCTAGAGATCACGTCTTTGCAGAAGGATACGAGCAGTACTTC.

This clonotype was recorded a few times. The V and J genes are TRBV7-2 and TRBJ1-2, with TRBD1 matching 7 bases. Germline lookup yields CDR1 SGHTA and CDR2 FQGNSA. The CDR3 sequence is 14 residues long. Trimming at V came to 1 base and at J to 8 bases, leaving 7 bases not matched to a gene. CDR3 nucleotides: TGTGCCAGCAGCTTAGAAACAGGGGATAGGGGCTACACCTTC. Its translation is CASSLETGDRGYTF.

This clonotype was observed a handful of times. The gene calls are TRBV5-1 and TRBJ2-1; tentative D call: TRBD1 (6 bases). This CDR3 has 13 residues. Per the germline V gene, CDR1 is SGHRS and CDR2 is YFSETQ. Trimming removed 5 bases at V and 9 bases at J, with 15 bases between. The CDR3 protein is CASRSIRGGEQFF. As DNA, the CDR3 is TGCGCCAGCAGGTCGATCAGGGGCGGTGAGCAGTTCTTC.

The V gene is TRBV5-1, the J gene TRBJ2-3; TRBD2 matches at 7 bases. The CDR3 contains 15 residues. CDR1 and CDR2 (germline): SGHRS, YFSETQ. V lost 3 bases to trimming and J lost 2 bases; unmatched junction nucleotides: 6. In DNA form, the CDR3 reads TGCGCCAGCAGCTCTGGTGGGGGGGACACAGATACGCAGTATTTT. As protein: CASSSGGGDTDTQYF.

Worth noting for this clonotype: The junction departs from the called germline gene at one end, perhaps through a read error. The chain combines TRBV7-9 with TRBJ2-3; weak D call: TRBD2 (6 bases). Germline V CDR1 and CDR2: SEHNR, FQNEAQ (reference sequence). The CDR3 spans 17 residues. The CDR3: CASGPRQKTTSTETQYF. The CDR3 DNA is TGTGCCAGCGGCCCGCGACAGAAAACCACTAGCACAGAGACGCAGTATTTT.

V is TRBV7-8 and J is TRBJ1-2, with no clear D. CDR3 length: 15 residues. Per the germline V gene, CDR1 is SGHVS and CDR2 is FQNEAQ. V lost 1 base and J 4 bases, leaving 13 bases between the germline ends. The CDR3 sequence: CASSLGLNVAYGYTF. The CDR3 nucleotides are TGTGCCAGCAGCTTAGGTCTTAACGTCGCCTATGGCTACACCTTC.

Turning to this clonotype: One junction end disagrees with the germline gene, perhaps due to a read error. The chain links TRBV3-1 to TRBJ2-2, with D possibly matching TRBD2 (5 bases). The CDR3 is 17 residues long. Germline lookup yields CDR1 LGHDT and CDR2 YNNKEL (reference sequence). In DNA form, the CDR3 reads TGTGCCAGCAGCCAAGATGACCCTAGCTTGAACGCCGGGGAGCTGTTTTTT. Protein: CASSQDDPSLNAGELFF. Variable domain in full (rest from reference TRBV3-1 and TRBJ2-2): DTAVSQTPKYLVTQMGNDKSIKCEQNLGHDTMYWYKQDSKKFLKIMFSYNNKELIINETVPNRFSPKSPDKAHLNLHINSLELGDSAVYFCASSQDDPSLNAGELFFGEGSRLTVL.

The V gene is TRBV6-6, the J gene TRBJ1-1; D gene uncertain. The CDR3 is made up of 14 amino acids. V shed 6 bases and J shed 5 bases, with 16 bases lying between them. Germline assignment: CDR1 MNHNY and CDR2 SVGAGI (reference sequence). The CDR3, as DNA: TGTGCCAGCAGGGTTCGGGGTCCTGGGACTGAAGCTTTCTTT. Translated, it gives CASRVRGPGTEAFF.

This clonotype appeared once. The CDR3 sequence is CSVGAGGNYEQYF. DNA for the CDR3: TGCAGCGTTGGGGCGGGGGGCAACTACGAGCAGTACTTC. The chain joins TRBV29-1 to TRBJ2-7; TRBD2 matches 8 bases. Per the germline V gene, CDR1 is SQVTM and CDR2 is ANQGSEA. This CDR3 has 13 amino acids. Trimming cost V 4 bases and J 3 bases; bases outside gene matches: 5.

This clonotype was seen a few times. The rearrangement joins TRBV5-1 to TRBJ2-7; 7 bases agree with TRBD1. The junction had 13 bases not matched to a gene; V was cut back by 3 bases and J by 4 bases. The CDR3 is 16 residues long. Germline V CDR1 and CDR2: SGHRS, YFSETQ. CDR3 nucleotides: TGCGCCAGCAGCTCGTTGAAGGAGACAGGGCGTTACGAGCAGTACTTC. Translation gives CASSSLKETGRYEQYF.

The chain employs TRBV5-1 and TRBJ2-5; 14 bases align to TRBD2. Germline V gene sequence: CDR1 SGHRS, CDR2 YFSETQ. The CDR3 totals 16 residues. Losses at the gene ends were 4 bases for V and 4 bases for J; bases not matched to a gene: 6. CDR3 sequence (DNA): TGCGCCAGCAGCCCTGGACTAGCGGGAGGACGAGAGACCCAGTACTTC. This translates into CASSPGLAGGRETQYF.

This clonotype was counted a few times. The rearrangement links TRBV20-1 to TRBJ1-2, with a tentative D call TRBD1 (5 bases). Germline CDR1 DFQATT, CDR2 SNEGSKA (reference sequence). Trimming removed 5 bases at V and 0 bases at J, with 19 bases between. The CDR3 length is 16 residues. CDR3 region: CSAANLGGVANYGYTF. The DNA of the CDR3 is TGCAGTGCTGCCAACTTGGGGGGGGTAGCTAACTATGGCTACACCTTC.